A single sample gave rise to the 9 T cell receptor beta chains below, sequenced in a study of shared T cell receptors in the human thymus. Using immunoSEQ multiplex PCR, the repertoire was profiled, and TCRdb retains in-frame clones only, with some absent. The data show roughly 550,000 clones, 78% seen once. Separately, the same data were catalogued under a study of human thymus T cells.

The sample comprised thymocytes. The receptors shown here come from a boy younger than two with a congenital heart defect.

V gene TRBV18 combines with J gene TRBJ2-7, with unresolved D. Germline V gives CDR1 KGHSH, CDR2 LQKENI. This CDR3 has 13 amino acids. Trimming left V 3 bases short and J 2 bases short, with 8 bases between. The CDR3 DNA reads TGTGCCAGCTCACCCGGCGGAACCTACGAGCAGTACTTC. It codes for CASSPGGTYEQYF.

The V gene is TRBV4-1, the J gene TRBJ2-1; TRBD2 might be the D (6 bases). V dropped 1 base and J dropped 8 bases, with 12 bases sitting between them. The CDR3 is 14 amino acids. CDR1 MGHRA and CDR2 YSYEKL come from the germline V gene. DNA of the CDR3: TGCGCCAGCAGCCAAGCGGGAGCTTCCGATGAGCAGTTCTTC. Translation: CASSQAGASDEQFF.

The chain combines TRBV28 with TRBJ1-1; 10 nucleotides match TRBD1. Germline V gene lookup returns CDR1 MDHEN and CDR2 SYDVKM. The ends lost 5 bases at V and 0 bases at J; junction bases unmatched: 6. CDR3 size: 16 residues. This CDR3 is CASSRGQGGMNTEAFF. The CDR3 DNA is TGTGCCAGCAGTCGAGGACAGGGGGGAATGAACACTGAAGCTTTCTTT.

This clone appeared a single time. The chain couples TRBV7-9 to TRBJ2-7; no clear D gene. Per the germline V gene, CDR1 is SEHNR and CDR2 is FQNEAQ (reference sequence). This CDR3 has 12 residues. Trimming left V 1 base short and J 5 bases short, with 6 bases between. The CDR3 region is CASSLEANEQYF. CDR3 DNA sequence: TGTGCCAGCAGCTTAGAAGCGAACGAGCAGTACTTC.

This chain joins TRBV25-1 and TRBJ2-7, with 7 bases fitting TRBD1. CDR3 length: 15 amino acids. Losses at the gene ends were 4 bases for V and 6 bases for J; bases not matched to a gene: 12. Germline CDR1 and CDR2: MGHDK and SYGVNS. The CDR3 is CASSGRQGYLPEQYF. CDR3 nucleotide sequence: TGTGCCAGCAGTGGGAGACAGGGTTATCTCCCCGAGCAGTACTTC.

J is TRBJ2-7 and V is TRBV2, with TRBD2 as a possible D gene (5 bases). V lost 11 bases to trimming and J lost 5 bases, with 19 bases between them. The CDR3 consists of 13 residues. Germline CDR1 is SNHLY and CDR2 is FYNNEI. Here the CDR3 reads CAHVSRSRDEQYF. For the CDR3, the DNA is TGTGCCCACGTTTCGAGGTCGCGGGACGAGCAGTACTTC.

The rearrangement uses TRBV28 and TRBJ2-7; TRBD2 matches at 13 bases. V lost 8 bases and J lost 6; bases outside the gene matches: 13. Germline CDR1 reads MDHEN; CDR2 reads SYDVKM. The CDR3 loop spans 16 amino acids. CDR3 nucleotides: TGTGCCAGCTTAAATCAGGGGACTAGCGGGAATGGCGAGCAGTACTTC. Its protein product is CASLNQGTSGNGEQYF.

J is TRBJ2-6 and V is TRBV5-1; 7 bases are shared with TRBD1. Germline V lookup: CDR1 SGHRS, CDR2 YFSETQ. With 0 bases clipped from V and 4 bases from J, the junction kept 7 bases outside the gene matches. The CDR3 has 17 amino acids. The CDR3 DNA sequence: TGCGCCAGCAGCTTGGGACCGACAGGGACCGGGGCCAACGTCCTGACTTTC. Residues: CASSLGPTGTGANVLTF.

The V gene is TRBV11-2, the J gene TRBJ1-2, with D unclear. Per germline, CDR1 SGHAT and CDR2 FQNNGV. The V end was cut by 0 bases, the J end by 9 bases, with 8 bases between. This CDR3 is 12 amino acids long. CDR3 nucleotides: TGTGCCAGCAGCTTAGAGAACAGACGCTACACCTTC. As protein: CASSLENRRYTF.